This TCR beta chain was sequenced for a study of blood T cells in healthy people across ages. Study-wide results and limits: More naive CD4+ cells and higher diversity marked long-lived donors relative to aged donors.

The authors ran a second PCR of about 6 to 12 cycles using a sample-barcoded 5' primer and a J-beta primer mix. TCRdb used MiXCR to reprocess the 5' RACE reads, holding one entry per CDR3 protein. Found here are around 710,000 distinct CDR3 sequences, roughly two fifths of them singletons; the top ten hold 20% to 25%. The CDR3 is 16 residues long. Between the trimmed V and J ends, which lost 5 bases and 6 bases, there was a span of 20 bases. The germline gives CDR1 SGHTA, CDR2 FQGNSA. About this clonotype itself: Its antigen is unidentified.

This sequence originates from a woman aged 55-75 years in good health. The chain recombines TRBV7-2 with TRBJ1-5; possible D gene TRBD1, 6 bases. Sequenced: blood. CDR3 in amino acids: CASSQGHQEWSQPQHF. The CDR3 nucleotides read TGTGCCAGCAGCCAGGGGCATCAGGAGTGGTCTCAGCCCCAGCATTTT.